This T cell receptor (beta chain) was sequenced in a study of shared clonotypes between healthy human individuals. The method was immunoSEQ multiplex PCR; TCRdb's version includes in-frame clones alone and lacks a portion of them. Here the sample spans about 1.5 million clones, around 98% being singletons. Only one count was recorded for this clone. This CDR3 has 16 amino acids. Germline-derived CDR1 and CDR2 are SGHTA and FQGNSA. V was pared by 6 bases and J by 4 bases, with 13 bases of the junction left unmatched. The rearrangement joins TRBV7-2 to TRBJ2-7; TRBD1 matches at 9 bases. Sequenced input: naive CD4+ T cells sorted from blood. Documented subset: CD45RA+ positively selected. The sequence was obtained from a man aged 30 to 39 in good health. CDR3 region: CASSLGGTGTIYEQYF. The DNA for the CDR3 is TGTGCCAGCAGTCTAGGGGGGACAGGGACCATATACGAGCAGTACTTC. The variable domain in full, completed from reference TRBV7-2 and TRBJ2-7, reads GAGVSQSPSNKVTEKGKDVELRCDPISGHTALYWYRQSLGQGLEFLIYFQGNSAPDKSGLPSDRFSAERTGGSVSTLTIQRTQQEDSAVYLCASSLGGTGTIYEQYFGPGTRLTVT.